This note documents a single TCR beta chain sequence. Its antigen remains unknown. The data were obtained in a study of T cell responses to AZD1222 COVID-19 vaccine. General study results and limits: Among the donors, most were white British and more were female, and clonal diversity was possibly underestimated.

Here immunoSEQ multiplex PCR was the method, and the copy in TCRdb shows in-frame clones only, minus some. The sample includes under 110,000 clones, around 91% of them seen just once. The J segment lost 3 bases and the V segment lost 6 bases, leaving 14 bases of the junction unmatched. This CDR3 is built from 16 residues. Germline CDR1 is SNHLY and CDR2 is FYNNEI. The clonotype was recovered from an adult who received the AZD1222 COVID-19 vaccine. Sequencing used peripheral blood, obtained 28 days after the second AZD1222 dose. V usage is TRBV2 and J usage is TRBJ2-7; 7 nucleotides match TRBD1. The DNA for the CDR3 is TGTGCCAGCAGCAAGCCGTCCGTGGGGGACAGCTACGAGCAGTACTTC. Translation: CASSKPSVGDSYEQYF.